This paragraph reports one TCR beta chain. The antigen is unknown. The sample belongs to a study of identifying expanded T cells in peripheral blood. Clones were read by immunoSEQ multiplex PCR, and TCRdb kept only the in-frame ones, dropping some. The sample lists around 57,000 clones; 87% were seen once. Study conclusions and caveats: About 1.2 clones differed between technical replicates, versus approximately 16 and 20 over time. Roughly two-week clone count variance significantly increased as total template count grew.

During the collection period, no donor immune events like infections were recorded. Germline V gives CDR1 SQVTM, CDR2 ANQGSEA. V lost 1 base to trimming and J lost 2 bases, with 12 bases between them. The CDR3 sequence is 14 residues long. The receptor comes from a person between 18 and 75 years old in good health. This chain links TRBV29-1 with TRBJ2-7; D not resolved. Sequencing input: blood. The CDR3 region is CSVEVGQAPYEQYF. The CDR3 DNA is TGCAGCGTTGAAGTAGGGCAGGCCCCCTACGAGCAGTACTTC.